Listed here are 7 T cell receptor beta chains from one sample, sequenced in a study of Tregs in tolerant kidney transplant recipients. TCRdb's copy holds only in-frame clones and misses some; the assay was immunoSEQ multiplex PCR. The table lists roughly 250,000 clones, roughly 80% of them singletons. The sequencing sample was made of CD4+ T cells from blood. The source of these receptors is a human donor in good health.

The chain combines TRBV19 with TRBJ2-1, with TRBD1 as a possible D gene (6 bases). Germline loops: CDR1 LNHDA, CDR2 SQIVND (reference sequence). V was shortened by 7 bases and J by 9 bases, with 25 bases between the two germline ends. The CDR3 sequence is 16 residues long. The CDR3 is CASTPVGGIGRGEQFF. The DNA for the CDR3 is TGTGCCAGTACCCCCGTAGGGGGTATAGGTAGAGGTGAGCAGTTCTTC.

CDR3: CASSLGGFRPSGNTIYF. The CDR3 DNA follows: TGTGCCAGCAGCTTAGGGGGGTTCCGGCCCTCTGGAAACACCATATATTTT. The chain has TRBV7-2 and TRBJ1-3; weak D call: TRBD1 (5 bases). With 1 base removed from V and 0 bases from J, the gap between germline ends came to 13 bases. The CDR3 covers 17 residues. CDR1 and CDR2 (germline): SGHTA, FQGNSA.

This clone was recorded only once. This chain connects TRBV6-5 to TRBJ1-2; 8 positions match TRBD1. V lost 5 bases and J lost 5; bases outside the gene matches: 10. This CDR3 contains 15 residues. Germline assignment: CDR1 MNHEY and CDR2 SVGAGI. Here the CDR3 reads CASSRQGKPFYGYTF. Here the CDR3 DNA reads TGTGCCAGCAGTAGACAGGGGAAGCCTTTTTATGGCTACACCTTC.

The chain is built from TRBV7-9 and TRBJ2-1, with D possibly TRBD1 on 6 matching bases. Germline lookup yields CDR1 SEHNR and CDR2 FQNEAQ (reference sequence). The CDR3 is 12 residues long. Trimming shortened V by 1 base and J by 13 bases, and 11 bases separated the two germline ends. The CDR3 nucleotides are TGTGCCAGCAGCTTAGGTCCACAGGGCCAGTTCTTC. Amino acids: CASSLGPQGQFF.

CDR3 bases: TGTGCCAGCAGCTTGGGGGCTACTTACTACGAGCAGTACTTC. Its translation: CASSLGATYYEQYF. The J gene is TRBJ2-7, the V gene TRBV5-5; D gene ambiguous. The germline V gene has CDR1 SGHKS and CDR2 YYEKEE (reference sequence). With 0 bases removed from V and 3 bases from J, the gap between germline ends came to 10 bases. The CDR3 runs to 14 residues.

The J gene is TRBJ1-1, the V gene TRBV20-1; perhaps TRBD1 as D (5 bases). Per the germline V gene, CDR1 is DFQATT and CDR2 is SNEGSKA (reference sequence). This CDR3 has 11 amino acids. Trimming stripped 4 bases from V and 5 bases from J, with 8 bases between. CDR3 coding DNA: TGCAGTGCTATCAGGGCGACTGAAGCTTTCTTT. Its translation: CSAIRATEAFF.

V and J are TRBV6-5 and TRBJ1-2, with 7 bases aligning to TRBD1. Per the germline V gene, CDR1 is MNHEY and CDR2 is SVGAGI. The V segment lost 5 bases and the J segment 4 bases; nucleotides outside the gene matches: 4. There are 13 residues in the CDR3. This CDR3 is CASSGQDFYGYTF. The CDR3 DNA reads TGTGCCAGCAGTGGACAGGACTTCTATGGCTACACCTTC.